The text below deals with one T cell receptor beta chain. Germline V gene sequence: CDR1 SGHAT, CDR2 FQDESV (reference sequence). The CDR3 contains 14 residues. V lost 1 base and J lost 8, with 12 bases in between. A multiplex PCR was run with 60 Vbeta primers and 13 Jbeta primers. Clones were sequenced by immunoSEQ multiplex PCR, and TCRdb holds only the in-frame ones, with some missing. The repertoire consists of 100,000 to 150,000 clones, with 55% to 75% occurring once and the leading ten covering 1.6%. This entry comes from a study of cytomegalovirus exposure and HLA in healthy donors. The sequence was collected from a man younger than 45 in good health and CMV-seropositive. The sample taken for sequencing was PBMCs. This sequence joins TRBV11-1 and TRBJ2-1; TRBD2 might be the D (5 bases). CDR3 DNA: TGTGCCAGCAGCTTAGAACGGGAAAGCTATGAGCAGTTCTTC. It codes for CASSLERESYEQFF.